This is a list of T cell receptor beta chains from one sample in a study of blood T cell repertoires in COVID-19. Assay: immunoSEQ multiplex PCR; the TCRdb copy retains only in-frame clones and omits some. This table has 150,000 to 200,000 clones, over 70% appearing once. Sample: PBMCs or T cells enriched from blood (not recorded which). The receptor set was obtained from a woman aged 55 to 70 who had recovered from COVID-19. CDR3s include the opening cysteine and the closing phenylalanine or tryptophan. The order of the fields is J gene, CDR3 length, V gene, clone size, D gene, CDR3 protein, CDR3 DNA. D genes are given only for firm matches. Some rows mark clone size as missing; the rest say once, few, many or name a class of expanded clone.

>TRBJ2-1|16|TRBV4-1|NA|TRBD1
CASSQDWTGERNEQFF
TGCGCCAGCAGCCAAGATTGGACAGGGGAAAGGAATGAGCAGTTCTTC
>TRBJ2-5|15|TRBV5-1|NA|TRBD2
CASSDGLAGTETQYF
TGCGCCAGCAGCGACGGACTAGCGGGGACAGAGACCCAGTACTTC
>TRBJ1-4|12|TRBV19|NA|NA
CASRQGSGKLFF
TGTGCCAGTAGACAGGGCTCCGGAAAACTGTTTTTT
>TRBJ2-2|16|TRBV7-8|NA|NA
CASSPYGGANTGELFF
TGTGCCAGCAGCCCCTACGGCGGGGCGAACACCGGGGAGCTGTTTTTT
>TRBJ2-7|14|TRBV19|NA|TRBD1
CASSIVTGPYEQYF
TGTGCCAGTAGTATAGTGACAGGGCCCTACGAGCAGTACTTC
>TRBJ2-2|18|TRBV5-1|NA|NA
CASSPTGQPEIDTGELFF
TGCGCCAGCAGCCCTACCGGACAGCCTGAAATTGACACCGGGGAGCTGTTTTTT
>TRBJ2-3|14|TRBV5-4|NA|NA
CASSSRGRTDTQYF
TGTGCCAGCAGCTCGCGGGGGCGCACAGATACGCAGTATTTT
>TRBJ1-4|14|TRBV2|NA|NA
CASRGPALNEKLFF
TGTGCCAGCAGGGGGCCAGCCTTAAATGAAAAACTGTTTTTT
>TRBJ1-6|14|TRBV6-5|NA|TRBD1
CASSMGQKNSPLHF
TGTGCCAGCAGTATGGGACAGAAAAATTCACCCCTCCACTTT
>TRBJ2-5|13|TRBV7-7|NA|NA
CASSLEAGVAQYF
TGTGCCAGCAGCTTGGAGGCAGGGGTTGCCCAGTACTTC
>TRBJ2-1|16|TRBV9|NA|TRBD2
CASSRFSGGVINEQFF
TGTGCCAGCAGCCGATTTAGCGGGGGGGTTATCAATGAGCAGTTCTTC
>TRBJ1-1|14|TRBV7-3|few|TRBD1
CASSLRQGDTEAFF
TGTGCCAGCAGCTTAAGACAGGGGGACACTGAAGCTTTCTTT
>TRBJ1-1|16|TRBV27|NA|TRBD1
CASSRRQGARTAEAFF
TGTGCCAGCAGCAGACGGCAGGGGGCGCGTACGGCTGAAGCTTTCTTT
>TRBJ1-2|12|TRBV12-3/TRBV12-4|NA|NA
CASSFSDYGYTF
TGTGCCAGCAGTTTTAGCGACTATGGCTACACCTTC
>TRBJ1-1|15|TRBV18|once|TRBD1
CASSPRDRRETEAFF
TGTGCCAGCTCACCCCGGGACAGGAGGGAAACTGAAGCTTTCTTT
>TRBJ2-7|15|TRBV6-6|NA|NA
CASSPDRSRPYEQYF
TGTGCCAGCAGTCCGGACAGATCCCGGCCCTACGAGCAGTACTTC
>TRBJ1-1|15|TRBV5-1|NA|NA
CASSLGNVANTEAFF
TGCGCCAGCAGCTTGGGTAATGTGGCGAACACTGAAGCTTTCTTT
>TRBJ2-3|13|TRBV15|NA|NA
CATSREGEYTQYF
TGTGCCACCAGCAGAGAGGGAGAATATACGCAGTATTTT
>TRBJ1-2|11|TRBV12-3/TRBV12-4|NA|NA
CASSRGGGYTF
TGTGCCAGCAGTAGGGGGGGAGGCTACACCTTC
>TRBJ1-5|15|TRBV28|NA|TRBD1
CASRSRGQGYQPQHF
TGTGCCAGCAGGTCCAGGGGACAGGGCTATCAGCCCCAGCATTTT
>TRBJ2-7|14|TRBV5-1|NA|TRBD2
CASSFDPGGYEQYF
TGCGCCAGCAGCTTTGACCCGGGGGGCTACGAGCAGTACTTC
>TRBJ1-6|16|TRBV6-4|once|TRBD1
CASNSTPRDRDSPLHF
TGTGCCAGCAACTCAACCCCCCGGGACAGGGATTCACCCCTCCACTTT
>TRBJ1-6|13|TRBV11-2|NA|TRBD1
CASSPGQNSPLHF
TGTGCCAGCAGCCCGGGACAGAATTCACCCCTCCACTTT
>TRBJ2-3|15|TRBV7-9|NA|TRBD2
CASKWGAGATDTQYF
TGTGCCAGCAAATGGGGAGCGGGGGCCACAGATACGCAGTATTTT
>TRBJ1-3|15|TRBV7-6|NA|TRBD1
CASSLGTATGNTIYF
TGTGCCAGCAGCTTGGGGACAGCAACTGGAAACACCATATATTTT
>TRBJ2-1|16|TRBV30|NA|TRBD2
CAWSARYTSGKREQFF
TGTGCCTGGAGTGCTCGGTATACTAGCGGGAAACGTGAGCAGTTCTTC
>TRBJ1-4|14|TRBV28|NA|TRBD1
CASSSTGLNEKLFF
TGTGCCAGCAGTTCGACAGGGCTTAATGAAAAACTGTTTTTT
>TRBJ1-4|15|TRBV19|NA|NA
CASSMRRQSNEKLFF
TGTGCCAGTAGTATGAGAAGACAGTCTAATGAAAAACTGTTTTTT